These T cell receptor beta chains were read from a single sample in a study of cytomegalovirus exposure and HLA in healthy donors. Sequencing was performed with immunoSEQ multiplex PCR; in TCRdb, only in-frame clones are kept and a portion is missing. The sample has 65,000 to 95,000 clones. What was sequenced was PBMCs. The receptors were gathered from an older woman in good health and CMV-seronegative. CDR3s include the opening cysteine and the closing phenylalanine or tryptophan. A D gene is named only where the DNA matches it firmly.

V	J	D	DNA	CDR3
TRBV9	TRBJ1-4	TRBD1	TGTGCCAGCAGCCTGGACAGGGCTGCTAATGAAAAACTGTTTTTT	CASSLDRAANEKLFF
TRBV5-1	TRBJ2-3	.	TGCGCCAGCAGCCCGGGGGAGGGGGGGACTCGCACAGATACGCAGTATTTT	CASSPGEGGTRTDTQYF
TRBV6-6	TRBJ2-7	.	TGTGCCAGCGGTTTCCAGGGGAGTGGGTACGAGCAGTACTTC	CASGFQGSGYEQYF
TRBV7-9	TRBJ2-1	.	TGTGCCAGCAGCTTGACTGTCGGTGAGCAGTTCTTC	CASSLTVGEQFF
TRBV7-7	TRBJ2-3	.	TGTGCTAGCAGGCCGGCGGGCACAGATACGCAGTATTTT	CASRPAGTDTQYF
TRBV19	TRBJ1-5	.	TGTGCCAGTAGTGGGGGGAGCAATCAGCCCCAGCATTTT	CASSGGSNQPQHF
TRBV7-2	TRBJ2-5	TRBD2	TGTGCCAGCAGCTTGAGCGGGGGGGGGCACTTC	CASSLSGGGHF
TRBV5-1	TRBJ2-5	.	TGCGCCAGCAGCTTGGGTCGGGAGGAGACCCAGTACTTC	CASSLGREETQYF
TRBV7-7	TRBJ1-5	.	TGTGCTAGCAGCTTAGCCTCAAGACAGGATAATCAGCCCCAGCATTTT	CASSLASRQDNQPQHF
TRBV30	TRBJ1-1	.	TGTGCCTGGAGTGACAAGACAGGACAAAACACTGAAGCTTTCTTT	CAWSDKTGQNTEAFF
TRBV5-4	TRBJ1-1	TRBD1	TGTGCCAGCAGCTCATGGACAGGGCGGAACACTGAAGCTTTCTTT	CASSSWTGRNTEAFF
TRBV27	TRBJ1-1	.	TGTGCCAGCAGTTTAGCGCATACCAGGAACTTGAACACTGAAGCTTTCTTT	CASSLAHTRNLNTEAFF
TRBV19	TRBJ2-1	.	TGTGCCAGTAGCGGGGAGAGGTCCTACAATGAGCAGTTCTTC	CASSGERSYNEQFF
TRBV19	TRBJ2-3	.	TGTGCCCGACCTTTGGCGGAGCTGCTCACAGATACGCAGTATTTT	CARPLAELLTDTQYF
TRBV6-1	TRBJ2-7	TRBD1	TGTGCCAGTACTCCCGGGACAGGGCTTAACTACGAGCAGTACTTC	CASTPGTGLNYEQYF
TRBV28	TRBJ2-1	TRBD2	TGTGCCAGTGGACTAGCGGGATCCAATGAGCAGTTCTTC	CASGLAGSNEQFF
TRBV4-2	TRBJ1-2	TRBD1	TGTGCCAGCAGCCAAGATTCAGGGGGAAGCTACACCTTC	CASSQDSGGSYTF
TRBV28	TRBJ2-5	TRBD2	TGTGCCAGCACCGGAAGCGGGAGGGAGACCCAGTACTTC	CASTGSGRETQYF
TRBV25-1	TRBJ1-1	TRBD1	TGTGCCAGCAGGGTTGGGACAGAGAACACTGAAGCTTTCTTT	CASRVGTENTEAFF
TRBV7-2	TRBJ2-7	TRBD2	TGTGCCAGCAGCTTAGCGTACAGGGCGAGCGGGAGCAACGAGCAGTACTTC	CASSLAYRASGSNEQYF
TRBV9	TRBJ1-1	TRBD1	TGTGCCGGAGGACAGGGCCCGAACACTGAAGCTTTCTTT	CAGGQGPNTEAFF
TRBV28	TRBJ2-1	TRBD1	TGTGCCAGCAGCTTATCCTCCGGGACAGGGGTCTACAATGAGCAGTTCTTC	CASSLSSGTGVYNEQFF
TRBV18	TRBJ2-7	TRBD1	TGTGCCAGCTCACCGGGTTTACAGGGGAACGAGCAGTACTTC	CASSPGLQGNEQYF
TRBV9	TRBJ2-1	.	TGTGCCAGCAGCCCAGGGGCAGTGCAGCCCTCCTACAATGAGCAGTTCTTC	CASSPGAVQPSYNEQFF
TRBV18	TRBJ1-3	.	TGTGCCAGCTCACCTGCGCAAAGCTCTGGAAACACCATATATTTT	CASSPAQSSGNTIYF
TRBV5-4	TRBJ2-1	.	TGTGCCAGCAGCATTGACAGACACAATGAGCAGTTCTTC	CASSIDRHNEQFF
TRBV29-1	TRBJ2-1	.	TGCAGCGTCAAGACTAGGGTGGAGCCCTACAATGAGCAGTTCTTC	CSVKTRVEPYNEQFF
TRBV7-9	TRBJ2-1	TRBD2	TGTGCCAGCAGCGCCCGACTAGCGGACAATGAGCAGTTCTTC	CASSARLADNEQFF
TRBV2	TRBJ2-7	TRBD1	TGTGCCGCAAGTTTGGAGGGACAGGGCCCGAACGAGCAGTACTTC	CAASLEGQGPNEQYF
TRBV19	TRBJ2-1	.	TGTGCCAGTACCTCTTCGAACGCTCCAAGGGGGGAGCAGTTCTTC	CASTSSNAPRGEQFF
TRBV10-2	TRBJ2-6	.	TGCGCCAGCAGTGAGTCGACGACAGATCGACCCGGTGGGGCCAACGTCCTGACTTTC	CASSESTTDRPGGANVLTF
TRBV27	TRBJ1-2	.	TGTGCCAGCAGTTTGAGCTCCAACTATGGCTACACCTTC	CASSLSSNYGYTF
TRBV4-2	TRBJ2-1	TRBD2	TGTGCCAGCAGCCTAGTGGCGGGAGTTTTGGAGCAGTTCTTC	CASSLVAGVLEQFF
TRBV6-5	TRBJ2-7	TRBD1	TGTGCCAGCAGTTATCTGATAGGGACAGGGGTGTACGAGCAGTACTTC	CASSYLIGTGVYEQYF
TRBV6-1	TRBJ2-7	.	TGTGCCAGCATTCTAGCGTACGAGCAGTACTTC	CASILAYEQYF
TRBV15	TRBJ2-5	TRBD2	TGTGCCACCAGCCCGAGCGGGGCGGGAGAGACCCAGTACTTC	CATSPSGAGETQYF
TRBV19	TRBJ2-1	TRBD1	TGTGCCAGTCACAGGGGGACCCCCTACAATGAGCAGTTCTTC	CASHRGTPYNEQFF
TRBV28	TRBJ1-2	.	TGTGCCAGCAGTTTAAATCCCTCTGGTGGGGGGGATGGCTACACCTTC	CASSLNPSGGGDGYTF
TRBV28	TRBJ2-5	TRBD2	TGTGCCAGCAGTACCTCACTAGCGGGAGGAGAGACCCAGTACTTC	CASSTSLAGGETQYF
TRBV6-6	TRBJ2-7	TRBD2	TGTGCCAGCAGTCCTCGACTAGCGGAATACTACGAGCAGTACTTC	CASSPRLAEYYEQYF
TRBV6-6	TRBJ2-5	.	TGTGCCAGCACCCGAGGCGCCGGGGGAGAGACCCAGTACTTC	CASTRGAGGETQYF
TRBV19	TRBJ2-5	.	TGTGCCAGTAGTATAGATATGACTAGAAGGGAGACCCAGTACTTC	CASSIDMTRRETQYF
TRBV7-3	TRBJ2-5	TRBD1	TGTGCCAGCAGCCAAGAGGACAGGGGGGGTCAAGAGACCCAGTACTTC	CASSQEDRGGQETQYF
TRBV11-2	TRBJ2-1	.	TGTGCCAGCAGCTTCCGTCCGGGGGTAGATGAGCAGTTCTTC	CASSFRPGVDEQFF
TRBV4-3	TRBJ1-1	TRBD1	TGCGCCAGCAGCCACTCCGGACAGGGGGCGTCTGAAGCTTTCTTT	CASSHSGQGASEAFF